This paragraph covers one T cell receptor (beta chain) sequence. Its antigen remains unidentified. V was clipped by 6 bases and J by 2 bases; unmatched bases: 3. The length of the CDR3 is 14 residues. Germline loops: CDR1 LNHDA, CDR2 SQIVND (reference sequence). This sample is part of a study of chemoradiotherapy in HPV16-positive cancers. Study-wide background: Candidate HPV-specific T-cell clones and common TCR motifs came from functional assays in a couple of HPV16-positive patients. The study, taken as a whole, reports: The functional HPV-specific definition rests on just a couple of HPV16-positive patients. Candidate HPV-specific clones and E7-related TCR motifs grew in tumor during treatment.

The repertoire was sequenced with immunoSEQ multiplex PCR; TCRdb's copy has only in-frame clones and lacks some. The sample consists of 2,000 to 2,500 clones, about 81% of them appearing once. The TCR comes from a human donor with HPV-associated anogenital cancer. V is TRBV19 and J is TRBJ1-5; the match to TRBD1 covers 8 bases. The source was tumor tissue, collected from a patient who underwent chemoradiotherapy. The CDR3 reads CASSQTGGNQPQHF. CDR3 bases: TGTGCCAGTAGCCAGACAGGGGGCAATCAGCCCCAGCATTTT. Variable domain in full (rest from reference TRBV19 and TRBJ1-5): DGGITQSPKYLFRKEGQNVTLSCEQNLNHDAMYWYRQDPGQGLRLIYYSQIVNDFQKGDIAEGYSVSREKKESFPLTVTSAQKNPTAFYLCASSQTGGNQPQHFGDGTRLSIL.